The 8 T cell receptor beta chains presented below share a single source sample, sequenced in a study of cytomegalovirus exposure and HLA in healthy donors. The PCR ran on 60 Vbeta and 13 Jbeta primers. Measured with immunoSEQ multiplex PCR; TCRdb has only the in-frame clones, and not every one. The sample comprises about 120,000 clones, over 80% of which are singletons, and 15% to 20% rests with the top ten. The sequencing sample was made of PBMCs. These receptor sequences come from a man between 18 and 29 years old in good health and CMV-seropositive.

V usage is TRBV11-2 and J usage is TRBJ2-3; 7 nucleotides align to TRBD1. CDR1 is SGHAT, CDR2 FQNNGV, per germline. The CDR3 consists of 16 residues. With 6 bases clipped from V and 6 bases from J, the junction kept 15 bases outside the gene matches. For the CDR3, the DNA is TGTGCCAGCAGTTCATCCCCCAGGACAGGTGATGATACGCAGTATTTT. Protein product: CASSSSPRTGDDTQYF.

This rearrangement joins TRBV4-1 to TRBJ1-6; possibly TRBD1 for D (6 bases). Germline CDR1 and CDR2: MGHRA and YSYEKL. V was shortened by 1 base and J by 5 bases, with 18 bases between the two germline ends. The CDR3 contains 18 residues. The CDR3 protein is CASSQVGGAYSDNSPLHF. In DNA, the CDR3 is TGCGCCAGCAGCCAAGTCGGGGGGGCATATTCGGATAATTCACCCCTCCACTTT.

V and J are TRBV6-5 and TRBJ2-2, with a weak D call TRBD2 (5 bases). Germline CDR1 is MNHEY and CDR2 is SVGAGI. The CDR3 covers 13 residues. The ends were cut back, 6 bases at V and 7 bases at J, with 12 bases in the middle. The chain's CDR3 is CASSLGNVGELFF. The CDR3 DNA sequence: TGTGCCAGCAGCCTCGGGAACGTCGGGGAGCTGTTTTTT.

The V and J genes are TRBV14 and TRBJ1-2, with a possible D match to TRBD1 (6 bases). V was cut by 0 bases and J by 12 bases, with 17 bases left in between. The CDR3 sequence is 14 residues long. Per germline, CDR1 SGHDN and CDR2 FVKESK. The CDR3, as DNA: TGTGCCAGCAGCCAAGAGGTTGAGGACAGCTGCCACACCTTC. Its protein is CASSQEVEDSCHTF.

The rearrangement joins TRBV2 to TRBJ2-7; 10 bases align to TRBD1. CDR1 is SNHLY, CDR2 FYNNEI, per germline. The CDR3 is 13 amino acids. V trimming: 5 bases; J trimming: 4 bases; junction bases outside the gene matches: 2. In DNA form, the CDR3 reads TGTGCCAGCAGTCGGACAGGGGGGTACGAGCAGTACTTC. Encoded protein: CASSRTGGYEQYF.

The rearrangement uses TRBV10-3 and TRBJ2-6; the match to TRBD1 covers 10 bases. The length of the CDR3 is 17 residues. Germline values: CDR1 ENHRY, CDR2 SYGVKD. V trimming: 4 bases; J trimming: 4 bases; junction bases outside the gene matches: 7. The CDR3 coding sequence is TGTGCCATCAGTGGGGACAGGGGAAGGTCGGGGGCCAACGTCCTGACTTTC. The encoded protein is CAISGDRGRSGANVLTF.

CDR3 nucleotides: TGTGCCAGCAGTGAAGACAGGGGGAGGGTTCAGCCCCAGCATTTT. Translation gives CASSEDRGRVQPQHF. The chain couples TRBV2 to TRBJ1-5; 8 bases map to TRBD1. Trimming at V came to 1 base and at J to 6 bases, leaving 5 bases not matched to a gene. CDR1 and CDR2 from the germline V gene are SNHLY and FYNNEI. CDR3 length: 15 residues.

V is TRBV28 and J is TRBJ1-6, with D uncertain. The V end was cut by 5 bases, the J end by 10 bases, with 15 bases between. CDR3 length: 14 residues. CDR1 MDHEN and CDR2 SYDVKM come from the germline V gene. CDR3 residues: CASSPAEQVSPLHF. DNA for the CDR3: TGTGCCAGCAGTCCTGCTGAGCAGGTCTCACCCCTCCACTTT.